This section outlines one T cell receptor beta chain sequence together with its context. This sample was included in a study of blood T cell repertoires in COVID-19. Assignments of participants to cohorts depended upon their own reported clinical history. Sequencing was performed with immunoSEQ multiplex PCR; in TCRdb, only in-frame clones are kept and a portion is missing. The table includes under 350,000 clones, around 86% detected once. The CDR3 has 15 amino acids. The V and J ends lost 7 bases and 3 bases, in that order; junction bases with no gene match: 5. Germline-derived CDR1 and CDR2 are MDHEN and SYDVKM.

The sequence was obtained from a woman between 18 and 30 years old who had recovered from COVID-19. The gene calls are TRBV28 and TRBJ1-4, with TRBD1 matching over 10 bases. Sequenced input: PBMCs or T cells enriched from blood (not recorded which). CDR3 nucleotide sequence: TGTGCCAGCATTCGACAGGGGGCGGCTAATGAAAAACTGTTTTTT. Translated: CASIRQGAANEKLFF.